Each of the 27 T cell receptor beta chains below was sequenced from the same sample in a study of Graves' ophthalmopathy and Graves' hyperthyroidism. Amplifying from RNA transcripts, the study obtained TCR beta CDR3 regions. HTBI primers served in a first-round RT-PCR, which a second-round multiplex PCR followed. Each CDR3 protein gets one entry after TCRdb re-called the multiplex PCR reads with MiXCR. The sample includes about 740,000 distinct CDR3 sequences, 35% to 50% of them seen just once. The sample was peripheral blood. The receptor set was obtained from an adult man with Graves' ophthalmopathy.

This clonotype was detected ten times or more. This chain uses TRBV2 with TRBJ1-2; 8 nucleotides align to TRBD1. The CDR3 contains 13 residues. V shed 7 bases, J shed 8 bases, and the junction held 9 bases outside the gene matches. Germline-derived CDR1 and CDR2 are SNHLY and FYNNEI. CDR3 nucleotides: TGTGCCAGCATCGAACAGGGGGAGGGCGGCTACACCTTC. Protein sequence: CASIEQGEGGYTF.

This clonotype has at least ten counts. DNA of the CDR3: TGTGCCAGTAGGTGGCAGAACACTGAAGCTTTCTTT. Its translation: CASRWQNTEAFF. The genes are TRBV19 and TRBJ1-1, with D unresolved. V shed 6 bases and J shed 1 base, with 6 bases lying between them. The CDR3 runs 12 residues. Germline V gene data show CDR1 as LNHDA and CDR2 as SQIVND (reference sequence).

This clonotype has only one observation. The J gene is TRBJ2-5, the V gene TRBV7-9; 7 bases match TRBD2. This CDR3 spans 15 amino acids. Per the germline V gene, CDR1 is SEHNR and CDR2 is FQNEAQ (reference sequence). The junction had 3 bases not matched to a gene; V was cut back by 1 base and J by 1 base. The CDR3: CASSLGAGLQETQYF. The CDR3, as DNA: TGTGCCAGCAGCTTAGGAGCGGGACTCCAAGAGACCCAGTACTTC.

The chain has TRBV9 and TRBJ1-6; unclear D gene. From germline, CDR1 is SGDLS and CDR2 YYNGEE. The V end was cut by 1 base, the J end by 5 bases, with 7 bases between. The CDR3 totals 14 residues. CDR3 region: CASSVTQNNSPLHF. DNA of the CDR3: TGTGCCAGCAGCGTAACCCAGAATAATTCACCCCTCCACTTT.

As for this clonotype: The junction shows a germline mismatch at one end, possibly a read error. The rearrangement uses TRBV10-3 and TRBJ1-1, with unresolved D. Germline V gives CDR1 ENHRY, CDR2 SYGVKD. The CDR3 has 13 residues. CDR3: CASSYSTNTEAFF. CDR3 bases: TGTGCCAGCAGTTACTCTACGAACACTGAAGCTTTCTTT.

This clonotype came up many times. V gene TRBV19 combines with J gene TRBJ1-5; D unclear. The V end lost 0 bases, the J end lost 2 bases, and 5 bases lay between the germline ends. The germline CDR1 and CDR2 sequences are LNHDA and SQIVND (reference sequence). This CDR3 is built from 14 residues. The CDR3 region is CASSIDRRNQPQHF. CDR3 coding DNA: TGTGCCAGTAGTATAGACAGACGCAATCAGCCCCAGCATTTT.

In the case of this clonotype: A much larger clone is a single base away; this may be a read error. The CDR3 spells CASTDRTSYGYTF. Here the CDR3 DNA reads TGTGCCAGCACGGACAGAACTAGCTATGGCTACACCTTC. This rearrangement joins TRBV6-1 to TRBJ1-2; possible D gene TRBD1, 6 bases. Looked up from germline, CDR1 is MNHNS and CDR2 is SASEGT. V was shortened by 7 bases and J by 4 bases, with 13 bases between the two germline ends. The CDR3 extends over 13 amino acids.

A note on this clonotype: The junction departs from the called germline gene at one end, perhaps through a read error. The CDR3 bases are TGCGCCAGCAGTCGGAATGGGCACCAGAACACTGAAGCTTTCTTT. It specifies CASSRNGHQNTEAFF. The rearrangement joins TRBV7-9 to TRBJ1-1; no reliable D call. Germline assignment: CDR1 SEHNR and CDR2 FQNEAQ (reference sequence). The CDR3 loop spans 15 amino acids. Full variable domain (remainder filled in from reference TRBV7-9 and TRBJ1-1): DTGVSQNPRHKITKRGQNVTFRCDPISEHNRLYWYRQTLGQGPEFLTYFQNEAQLEKSRLLSDRFSAERPKGSFSTLEIQRTEQGDSAMYLCASSRNGHQNTEAFFGQGTRLTVV.

V and J are TRBV7-9 and TRBJ2-7, with D uncertain. The CDR3 totals 14 residues. Looked up from germline, CDR1 is SEHNR and CDR2 is FQNEAQ (reference sequence). V was clipped by 1 base and J by 0 bases, with 7 bases between them. The CDR3 region is CASSLVATSYEQYF. For the CDR3, the DNA is TGTGCCAGCAGCTTAGTGGCCACCTCCTACGAGCAGTACTTC.

V and J are TRBV25-1 and TRBJ2-2; no definite D call. Per germline, CDR1 MGHDK and CDR2 SYGVNS. V was pared by 8 bases and J by 0 bases, with 19 bases between. The CDR3 runs 17 residues. DNA of the CDR3: TGTGCCAGCTCACCACGCACCCCGGGCCCGAACACCGGGGAGCTGTTTTTT. Amino acids: CASSPRTPGPNTGELFF.

The chain carries TRBV19 and TRBJ2-7; 8 bases are a match to TRBD2. Unmatched junction bases numbered 9, after V lost 8 bases and J lost 3 bases. The CDR3 extends over 14 amino acids. Germline V lookup: CDR1 LNHDA, CDR2 SQIVND (reference sequence). The CDR3 nucleotides are TGTGCCAGTGCGCGGCAGCGGGGGTTCTACGAGCAGTACTTC. Translating gives CASARQRGFYEQYF.

There are many counts of this clonotype. This chain joins TRBV19 and TRBJ1-5, with D perhaps matching TRBD1 (5 bases). CDR1 is LNHDA, CDR2 SQIVND, per germline (reference sequence). The V end lost 4 bases, the J end lost 7 bases, and 17 bases lay between the germline ends. The CDR3 spans 15 residues. The CDR3 reads CASSTGPQLEQPQHF. CDR3 nucleotides: TGTGCCAGTAGTACGGGGCCTCAACTGGAGCAGCCCCAGCATTTT.

This chain joins TRBV11-2 and TRBJ1-2; no clear D gene. Germline assignment: CDR1 SGHAT and CDR2 FQNNGV. The CDR3 is 13 residues long. Trimming took off 1 base at V and 7 bases at J, with 10 bases between the two ends. This chain's CDR3 is CASSLGVASGYTF. The CDR3 DNA is TGTGCCAGCAGCTTAGGGGTTGCCTCTGGCTACACCTTC.

This clonotype appeared many times. The chain links TRBV10-3 to TRBJ1-6; D remains ambiguous. V was pared by 9 bases and J by 7 bases, with 7 bases between. CDR1 is ENHRY, CDR2 SYGVKD, per germline. CDR3 length: 11 residues. Here the CDR3 DNA reads TGTGCCATTCCGTGGAATTCACCCCTCCACTTT. This translates into CAIPWNSPLHF.

V is TRBV10-3 and J is TRBJ1-1, with 7 bases fitting TRBD1. This CDR3 has 14 residues. In germline, CDR1 is ENHRY, CDR2 SYGVKD. V was clipped by 10 bases and J by 0 bases; unmatched bases: 8. The CDR3 sequence: CASHEQGLNTEAFF. The CDR3, as DNA: TGTGCCAGCCATGAACAGGGGTTGAACACTGAAGCTTTCTTT.

This clonotype was seen repeatedly, ten times or more. J is TRBJ1-1 and V is TRBV5-5; D is ambiguous. Trimming shortened V by 0 bases and J by 0 bases, and 12 bases separated the two germline ends. Germline V gives CDR1 SGHKS, CDR2 YYEKEE (reference sequence). CDR3 length: 16 residues. Written as DNA, the CDR3 is TGTGCCAGCAGCTTGGGGACGAGATTAATGAACACTGAAGCTTTCTTT. The encoded protein is CASSLGTRLMNTEAFF.

This chain joins TRBV28 and TRBJ2-2, with D possibly being TRBD1 (6 bases). The CDR3 is made up of 14 amino acids. Germline CDR1 MDHEN, CDR2 SYDVKM. V lost 5 bases and J 7 bases, leaving 14 bases between the germline ends. The CDR3 protein is CASSRGIIGGELFF. The CDR3 nucleotides are TGTGCCAGCAGTAGGGGGATTATCGGCGGGGAGCTGTTTTTT.

The rearrangement joins TRBV2 to TRBJ1-2; TRBD1 aligns across 8 bases. The CDR3 covers 13 residues. Per the germline V gene, CDR1 is SNHLY and CDR2 is FYNNEI. V shed 8 bases and J 8 bases; nucleotides not matched to a gene: 10. The CDR3 sequence is CASGLGTGQGYTF. The CDR3, as DNA: TGTGCCAGCGGACTCGGGACAGGACAGGGCTACACCTTC.

This sequence joins TRBV4-3 and TRBJ2-7; 11 nucleotides line up with TRBD1. CDR3 length equals 17 residues. V lost 3 bases to trimming and J lost 3 bases; unmatched junction nucleotides: 10. Germline-derived CDR1 and CDR2 are LGHNA and YSLEER. CDR3 region: CASSHRTGGLIYYEQYF. The CDR3, as DNA: TGCGCCAGCAGCCATCGGACAGGGGGCTTAATTTACTACGAGCAGTACTTC.

This clonotype was seen many times. The chain links TRBV7-9 to TRBJ1-5, with unresolved D. Germline loops: CDR1 SEHNR, CDR2 FQNEAQ (reference sequence). This CDR3 region has 13 residues. V lost 1 base and J 6 bases, leaving 7 bases between the germline ends. CDR3 loop: CASSLVQGQPQHF. The CDR3 bases are TGTGCCAGCAGCTTAGTGCAAGGTCAGCCCCAGCATTTT. Combining the CDR3 with reference TRBV7-9 and TRBJ1-5 gives the whole variable domain DTGVSQNPRHKITKRGQNVTFRCDPISEHNRLYWYRQTLGQGPEFLTYFQNEAQLEKSRLLSDRFSAERPKGSFSTLEIQRTEQGDSAMYLCASSLVQGQPQHFGDGTRLSIL.

The chain is built from TRBV2 and TRBJ2-7; a weak D match, TRBD1 (5 bases). This CDR3 region has 14 residues. With 6 bases removed from V and 0 bases from J, the gap between germline ends came to 12 bases. Germline CDR1 SNHLY, CDR2 FYNNEI. The CDR3 sequence is CASRARADSYEQYF. The CDR3 region has the DNA TGTGCCAGCAGAGCCAGGGCTGACTCCTACGAGCAGTACTTC.

V usage is TRBV11-2 and J usage is TRBJ2-2, with D perhaps TRBD1 or TRBD2 (6 bases each). The CDR3 length is 15 residues. Germline V CDR1 and CDR2: SGHAT, FQNNGV. The V end lost 5 bases, the J end lost 6 bases, and 16 bases lay between the germline ends. CDR3 in DNA: TGTGCCAGCAGCCCCCGGTGGGGGGCGGCCGGGGAGCTGTTTTTT. This codes for CASSPRWGAAGELFF. The complete variable domain, with remaining parts taken from reference TRBV11-2 and TRBJ2-2, reads EAGVAQSPRYKIIEKRQSVAFWCNPISGHATLYWYQQILGQGPKLLIQFQNNGVVDDSQLPKDRFSAERLKGVDSTLKIQPAKLEDSAVYLCASSPRWGAAGELFFGEGSRLTVL.

This clonotype was seen many times. The chain joins TRBV13 to TRBJ2-2; D uncertain. This CDR3 region has 12 residues. Germline V gene data show CDR1 as PRHDT and CDR2 as FYEKMQ (reference sequence). Trimming cost V 5 bases and J 6 bases, with 7 bases left between them. The CDR3 sequence: CASSLRSGELFF. CDR3 DNA: TGTGCCAGCAGCCTCAGGTCCGGGGAGCTGTTTTTT. The complete variable domain, with remaining parts taken from reference TRBV13 and TRBJ2-2, reads AAGVIQSPRHLIKEKRETATLKCYPIPRHDTVYWYQQGPGQDPQFLISFYEKMQSDKGSIPDRFSAQQFSDYHSELNMSSLELGDSALYFCASSLRSGELFFGEGSRLTVL.

The V call is TRBV12-3 or TRBV12-4, the J call TRBJ2-7; TRBD1 or TRBD2 may be the D gene (5 bases each). This CDR3 comprises 15 residues. Trimming removed 2 bases from V and 4 bases from J, with 15 bases in between. CDR3 nucleotide sequence: TGTGCCAGCAGTTTATCGGGGCAGAGAGAATACGAGCAGTACTTC. Residues: CASSLSGQREYEQYF.

This rearrangement joins TRBV29-1 to TRBJ2-3, with a weak D call TRBD1 (5 bases). CDR3 size: 15 residues. CDR1 is SQVTM, CDR2 ANQGSEA, per germline. The V and J ends lost 3 bases and 0 bases respectively, with 13 bases between them. The CDR3 DNA reads as TGCAGCGTTGATCTAGGCAGGGCTAGCACAGATACGCAGTATTTT. Protein: CSVDLGRASTDTQYF.

This clonotype was counted only a few times. The chain links TRBV11-2 to TRBJ2-7; TRBD2 agrees at 11 bases. CDR1 is SGHAT and CDR2 is FQNNGV in the germline V gene. The CDR3 sequence is 13 residues long. Germline trimming cut 5 bases from V and 9 bases from J; bases unmatched to any gene: 6. The CDR3 here is CASSGGTSGTQYF. CDR3 bases: TGTGCCAGCAGCGGCGGGACTAGCGGAACGCAGTACTTC.

This clonotype turned up a few times. The V and J genes are TRBV20-1 and TRBJ2-7; D could derive from TRBD1 or TRBD2 (5 bases each). Per germline, CDR1 DFQATT and CDR2 SNEGSKA (reference sequence). The V end was cut by 6 bases, the J end by 4 bases, with 19 bases between. This CDR3 is 14 amino acids long. Here the CDR3 reads CSATWKGRQYEQYF. CDR3 bases: TGCAGTGCCACATGGAAGGGACGGCAGTACGAGCAGTACTTC.